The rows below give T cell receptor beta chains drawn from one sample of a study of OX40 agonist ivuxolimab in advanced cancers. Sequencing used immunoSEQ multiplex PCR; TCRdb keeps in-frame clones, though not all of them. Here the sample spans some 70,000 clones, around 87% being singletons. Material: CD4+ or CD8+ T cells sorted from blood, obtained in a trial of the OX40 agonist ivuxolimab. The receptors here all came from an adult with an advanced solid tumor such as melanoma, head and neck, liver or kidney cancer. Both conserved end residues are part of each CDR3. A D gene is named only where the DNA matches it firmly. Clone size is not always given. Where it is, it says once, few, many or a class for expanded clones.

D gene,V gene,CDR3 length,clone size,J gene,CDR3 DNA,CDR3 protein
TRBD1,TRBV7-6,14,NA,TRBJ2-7,TGTGCCAGCAGCGCGGGGGACAGGGTTTACGAGCAGTACTTC,CASSAGDRVYEQYF
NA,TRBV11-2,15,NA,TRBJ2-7,TGTGCCAGCAGCTTAGATGTTCCAGGGCTGGGCGAGCAGTACTTC,CASSLDVPGLGEQYF
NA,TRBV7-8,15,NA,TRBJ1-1,TGTGCCAGCAGCTCCGACCGACAACTGAACACTGAAGCTTTCTTT,CASSSDRQLNTEAFF
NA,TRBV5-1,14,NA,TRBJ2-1,TGCGCCAGCAGCCCCCTACCTTCTTCCAATGAGCAGTTCTTC,CASSPLPSSNEQFF
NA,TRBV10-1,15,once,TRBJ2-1,TGCGCCAGCAGTGAGGGCCCTAGCTCCTACAATGAGCAGTTCTTC,CASSEGPSSYNEQFF
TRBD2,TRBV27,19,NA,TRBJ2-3,TGTGCCAGCAGTTTAAGGACTAGCGGGGGGGCGTCACGCACAGATACGCAGTATTTT,CASSLRTSGGASRTDTQYF
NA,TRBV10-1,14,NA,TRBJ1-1,TGCGCCAGCGGGATCGGGGGTAAGGACACTGAAGCTTTCTTT,CASGIGGKDTEAFF
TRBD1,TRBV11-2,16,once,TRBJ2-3,TGTGCCAGCAGCTCATGGACAGGGTCTAGCACAGATACGCAGTATTTT,CASSSWTGSSTDTQYF
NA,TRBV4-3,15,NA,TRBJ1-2,TGCGCCAGCAGCCAGACGGACACCGTTAACTATGGCTACACCTTC,CASSQTDTVNYGYTF
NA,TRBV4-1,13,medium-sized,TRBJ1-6,TGCGCCAGCAGCCAAGGGTTTGGCTCACCCCTCCACTTT,CASSQGFGSPLHF
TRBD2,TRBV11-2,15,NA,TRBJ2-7,TGTGCCAGCAGCTTAGAGCTAGCGGCAGACTACGAGCAGTACTTC,CASSLELAADYEQYF
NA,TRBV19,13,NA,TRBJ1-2,TGTGCCAGTAGTATAACTCGTTCGCACGGCTACACCTTC,CASSITRSHGYTF
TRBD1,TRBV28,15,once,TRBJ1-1,TGTGCCAGCAGTCCCTCGGGCAGGGGGGGCACTGAAGCTTTCTTT,CASSPSGRGGTEAFF
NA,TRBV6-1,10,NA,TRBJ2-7,TGTGCCAGCAGGGACTACGAGCAGTACTTC,CASRDYEQYF
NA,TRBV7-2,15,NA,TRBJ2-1,TGTGCCAGCAGCTTCGGGCTAGCAGTAGGCTATGAGCAGTTCTTC,CASSFGLAVGYEQFF
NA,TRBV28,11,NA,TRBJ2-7,TGTGCCAGCAGTTTCGGCTACGAGCAGTACTTC,CASSFGYEQYF
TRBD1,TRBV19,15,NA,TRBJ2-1,TGTGCCAGTAGAAAACCGGGACAGGGGGGCAATGAGCAGTTCTTC,CASRKPGQGGNEQFF
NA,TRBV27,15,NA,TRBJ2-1,TGTGCCAGCAGTCCCTCACGATCCAGCCACAATGAGCAGTTCTTC,CASSPSRSSHNEQFF